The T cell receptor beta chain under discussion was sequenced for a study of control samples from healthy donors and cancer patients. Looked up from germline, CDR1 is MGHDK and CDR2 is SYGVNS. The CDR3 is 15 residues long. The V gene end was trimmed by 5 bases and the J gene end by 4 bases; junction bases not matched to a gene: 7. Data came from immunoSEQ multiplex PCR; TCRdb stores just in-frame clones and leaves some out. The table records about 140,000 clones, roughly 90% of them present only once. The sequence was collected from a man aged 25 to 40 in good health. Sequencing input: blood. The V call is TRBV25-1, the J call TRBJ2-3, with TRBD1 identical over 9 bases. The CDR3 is CASSFRDRVADTQYF. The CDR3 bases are TGTGCCAGCAGTTTCCGGGACAGGGTCGCAGATACGCAGTATTTT.